A single sample gave rise to the 4 T cell receptor beta chains below, sequenced in a study of T cell responses to AZD1222 COVID-19 vaccine. Method: immunoSEQ multiplex PCR; TCRdb's copy keeps in-frame clones and lacks some. This sample carries some 200,000 clones, about 93% of them seen once, and the ten largest clones take about 1%. The sample consisted of peripheral blood, taken on day 0 of MenACWY control vaccination. Receptors originate from an adult in good health.

V gene TRBV7-9 combines with J gene TRBJ1-3; 9 nucleotides line up with TRBD1. The V segment lost 5 bases and the J segment 0 bases; nucleotides outside the gene matches: 8. The CDR3 consists of 17 residues. CDR1 is SEHNR and CDR2 is FQNEAQ in the germline V gene (reference sequence). DNA of the CDR3: TGTGCCAGCAGCGGCAGGGGACAGGGAAACTCTGGAAACACCATATATTTT. Amino acid sequence: CASSGRGQGNSGNTIYF.

The chain is built from TRBV12-3 or TRBV12-4 and TRBJ1-2; D remains unclear. This CDR3 has 12 amino acids. Trimming took off 3 bases at V and 8 bases at J, with 10 bases between the two ends. The CDR3 reads CASSLELRGYTF. DNA for the CDR3: TGTGCCAGCAGTTTGGAACTGAGGGGCTACACCTTC.

This rearrangement joins TRBV6-2 or TRBV6-3 to TRBJ1-2; the D is unclear. Germline CDR1 MNHEY, CDR2 SVGEGT. Between the trimmed V and J ends, which lost 4 bases and 2 bases, there was a span of 5 bases. This CDR3 region has 12 residues. The CDR3 loop reads CASSSENYGYTF. Written as DNA, the CDR3 is TGTGCCAGCAGTTCGGAGAACTATGGCTACACCTTC.

This chain joins TRBV12-3 or TRBV12-4 and TRBJ1-4; no definite D call. The ends were cut back, 4 bases at V and 0 bases at J, with 3 bases in the middle. The CDR3 is 13 residues long. The DNA for the CDR3 is TGTGCCAGCAGTTCCGCAACTAATGAAAAACTGTTTTTT. Protein sequence: CASSSATNEKLFF.